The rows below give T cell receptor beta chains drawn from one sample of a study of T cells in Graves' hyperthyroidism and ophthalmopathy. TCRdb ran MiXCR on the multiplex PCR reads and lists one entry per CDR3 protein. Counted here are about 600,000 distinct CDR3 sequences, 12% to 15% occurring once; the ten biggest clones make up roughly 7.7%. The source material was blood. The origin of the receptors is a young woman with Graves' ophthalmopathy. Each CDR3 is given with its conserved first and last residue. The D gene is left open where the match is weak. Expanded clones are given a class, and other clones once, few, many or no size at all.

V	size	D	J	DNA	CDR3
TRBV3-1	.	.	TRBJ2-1	TGTGCCAGCAGTCAAGATGGCGGGGCGGCCTACAATGAGCAGTTCTTC	CASSQDGGAAYNEQFF
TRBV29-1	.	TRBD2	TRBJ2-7	TGCAGCGTTGAAGAGGGAGGGGAGGAGCAGTACTTC	CSVEEGGEEQYF
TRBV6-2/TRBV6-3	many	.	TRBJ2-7	TGTGCCAGCAGTCTATTACCGTGGGAGCAGTACTTC	CASSLLPWEQYF
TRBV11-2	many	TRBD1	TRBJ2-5	TGTGCCAGCAGATCCATCCGGGACAGGGGGCAAGGGGAGACCCAGTACTTC	CASRSIRDRGQGETQYF
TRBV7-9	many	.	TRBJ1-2	TGTGCCAGCAGCTACCCCCAAAGCGACAGAAGGGACTACACCTTC	CASSYPQSDRRDYTF
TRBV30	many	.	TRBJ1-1	TGTGCCTGGAGCTTGGGGGATACTGAAGCTTTCTTT	CAWSLGDTEAFF
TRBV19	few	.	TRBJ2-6	TGTGCCAGTACCGGGATAGGGACGGACAGCTCTGGGGCCAACGTCCTGACTTTC	CASTGIGTDSSGANVLTF
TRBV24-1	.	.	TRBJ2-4	TGTGCCACCAGTGATGTGGGGTTAGCCAAAAACATTCAGTACTTC	CATSDVGLAKNIQYF
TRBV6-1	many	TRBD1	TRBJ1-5	TGTGCCAGCAGTTCGCCCTCGGACAGGGGTAATCAGCCCCAGCATTTT	CASSSPSDRGNQPQHF
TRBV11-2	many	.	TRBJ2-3	TGTGCCAGCAGCTTAAAGCTAGCGTCGACAGATACGCAGTATTTT	CASSLKLASTDTQYF
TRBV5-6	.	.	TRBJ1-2	TGTGCCAGCAGCCCCGGGGATAACTGTGGCTACACCTTC	CASSPGDNCGYTF
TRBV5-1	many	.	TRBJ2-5	TGCGCCAGCAGCCTGGGGGTTGTCGGTGAGACCCAGTACTTC	CASSLGVVGETQYF
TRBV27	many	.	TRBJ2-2	TGTGCCAGCAGGGGGAGACACCTGGGATTCACCGGGGAGCTGTTTTTT	CASRGRHLGFTGELFF
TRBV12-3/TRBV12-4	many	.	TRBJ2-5	TGTGCCAGCACCGGGAGGACAGGGCTGAAAGAGACCCAGTACTTC	CASTGRTGLKETQYF
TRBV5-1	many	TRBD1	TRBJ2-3	TGCGCCAGCAGGCCCGGGACAGGGTTACCAGATACGCAGTATTTT	CASRPGTGLPDTQYF
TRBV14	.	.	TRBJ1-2	TGTGCCAGCAGCCAATACGGGGGATCGAGTAACTATGGCTACACCTTC	CASSQYGGSSNYGYTF
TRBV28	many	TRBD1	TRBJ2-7	TGTGCCAGCCTGGGACAGCCTTACGAGCAGTACTTC	CASLGQPYEQYF
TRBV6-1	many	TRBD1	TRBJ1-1	TGTGCCAGCAGAGAGACAGGGGGTTCAACTGAAGCTTTCTTT	CASRETGGSTEAFF
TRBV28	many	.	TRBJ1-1	TGTGCCAGCAAGGGGCCCAGCCTTGAAGCTTTCTTT	CASKGPSLEAFF
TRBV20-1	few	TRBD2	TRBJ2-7	TGCAGTGCCGCCTTGGCGGGAGCGGGAGGTTTCTCCTCCTACGAGCAGTACTTC	CSAALAGAGGFSSYEQYF